The 16 T cell receptor beta chains reported below all come from one sample, sequenced in a study of T cell changes during pregnancy in multiple sclerosis. The repertoire was sequenced with immunoSEQ multiplex PCR; TCRdb's copy has only in-frame clones and lacks some. The sample lists some 74,000 clones; 92% were seen once. Specimen: peripheral blood, collected before pregnancy. The receptors originated from a female donor with multiple sclerosis, enrolled in a pregnancy study.

This chain links TRBV7-9 with TRBJ2-4; 7 positions match TRBD2. Germline assignment: CDR1 SEHNR and CDR2 FQNEAQ (reference sequence). V gave up 1 base and J gave up 4 bases; unmatched junction bases: 13. This CDR3 has 18 residues. CDR3 DNA sequence: TGTGCCAGCAGCTTAGGGTTTGGCGGGAGAGTCGAAAAAAACATTCAGTACTTC. Residues: CASSLGFGGRVEKNIQYF.

The J gene is TRBJ1-5, the V gene TRBV10-3; D is undetermined. Germline V gene lookup returns CDR1 ENHRY and CDR2 SYGVKD. The CDR3 is 14 residues long. V was trimmed by 3 bases and J by 0 bases, leaving 6 bases between them. The CDR3 region is CAISEQLSNQPQHF. CDR3 sequence (DNA): TGTGCCATCAGTGAACAGCTTAGCAATCAGCCCCAGCATTTT.

With regard to this clone: This sample also contains other DNA sequences that code for the same CDR3. V is TRBV27 and J is TRBJ2-1; D is unclear. Germline V gives CDR1 MNHEY, CDR2 SMNVEV (reference sequence). Trimming removed 2 bases from V and 3 bases from J, with 5 bases in between. The CDR3 runs to 13 residues. The CDR3 DNA reads TGTGCCAGCAGTTTAAGTAGCTACAATGAGCAGTTCTTC. This encodes CASSLSSYNEQFF.

This rearrangement joins TRBV28 to TRBJ2-2, with TRBD2 matching 9 bases. CDR1 and CDR2 (germline): MDHEN, SYDVKM. This CDR3 is built from 15 residues. Trimming at V came to 6 bases and at J to 5 bases, leaving 7 bases not matched to a gene. The CDR3 sequence is CASRGLAGATGELFF. DNA for the CDR3: TGTGCCAGCAGAGGGTTAGCGGGAGCGACCGGGGAGCTGTTTTTT.

J is TRBJ2-7 and V is TRBV5-4, with TRBD2 as a possible D gene (6 bases). V lost 1 base to trimming and J lost 3 bases, with 11 bases between them. CDR3 size: 14 residues. Germline values: CDR1 SGHNT, CDR2 YYREEE (reference sequence). The CDR3 DNA is TGTGCCAGCAGCTTGTACGGGACTTACTACGAGCAGTACTTC. Its translation is CASSLYGTYYEQYF.

The CDR3 sequence is CAWSVLGAEAFF. In DNA form, the CDR3 reads TGTGCCTGGAGTGTACTGGGAGCTGAAGCTTTCTTT. The V and J genes are TRBV30 and TRBJ1-1; D is undetermined. With 0 bases removed from V and 6 bases from J, the gap between germline ends came to 8 bases. From germline, CDR1 is GTSNPN and CDR2 SVGIG (reference sequence). CDR3 length: 12 residues.

V gene TRBV19 combines with J gene TRBJ2-6; no reliable D call. V was clipped by 10 bases and J by 2 bases, with 12 bases between them. CDR1 is LNHDA and CDR2 is SQIVND in the germline V gene (reference sequence). The CDR3 runs 14 residues. The CDR3 DNA reads TGTGCCACCCTGCGAGGTCCTGGGGCCAACGTCCTGACTTTC. Translation: CATLRGPGANVLTF.

This clone was seen a handful of times. The chain is built from TRBV23-1 and TRBJ2-7, with TRBD1 identical over 7 bases. TRBV23-1 counts as an open reading frame of uncertain function. V lost 0 bases and J lost 6; bases outside the gene matches: 11. The CDR3 extends over 16 amino acids. The CDR3 sequence is CASSQSYRGAYFEQYF. The DNA for the CDR3 is TGCGCCAGCAGTCAATCCTACAGGGGTGCGTATTTCGAGCAGTACTTC.

The J gene is TRBJ2-2, the V gene TRBV4-3, with TRBD2 identical over 9 bases. Trimming cost V 1 base and J 4 bases; bases outside gene matches: 10. Germline V lookup: CDR1 LGHNA, CDR2 YSLEER. There are 18 residues in the CDR3. CDR3 DNA sequence: TGCGCCAGCAGCCAAGGGCGCAGCGGGAGGCGGTCCACCGGGGAGCTGTTTTTT. Protein sequence: CASSQGRSGRRSTGELFF.

J is TRBJ2-1 and V is TRBV4-3, with D maybe TRBD2 (6 bases). Deletions cut 1 base from V and 4 bases from J, with 11 bases between. Germline lookup yields CDR1 LGHNA and CDR2 YSLEER. This CDR3 has 15 amino acids. The CDR3 DNA sequence: TGCGCCAGCAGCCAAGGACTAGTCTTTTACAATGAGCAGTTCTTC. Its protein product is CASSQGLVFYNEQFF.

Only one count was recorded for this clone. This sequence joins TRBV6-5 and TRBJ1-2; D not certain. CDR3 length: 13 residues. Germline loops: CDR1 MNHEY, CDR2 SVGAGI. Trimming pared 6 bases from V and 3 bases from J, leaving 11 bases between. The chain's CDR3 is CASSFFRDYGYTF. The CDR3 DNA reads as TGTGCCAGCAGCTTTTTCCGTGACTATGGCTACACCTTC.

The CDR3 is CASSTGTENEKLFF. CDR3 bases: TGTGCCAGCAGCACCGGGACAGAAAATGAAAAACTGTTTTTT. The V call is TRBV7-2, the J call TRBJ1-4, with 7 bases that match TRBD1. J lost 5 bases, V lost 5 bases, and 5 bases had no gene match. Per the germline V gene, CDR1 is SGHTA and CDR2 is FQGNSA. The CDR3 totals 14 residues. Full variable domain (outside the CDR3, taken from reference TRBV7-2 and TRBJ1-4): GAGVSQSPSNKVTEKGKDVELRCDPISGHTALYWYRQSLGQGLEFLIYFQGNSAPDKSGLPSDRFSAERTGGSVSTLTIQRTQQEDSAVYLCASSTGTENEKLFFGSGTQLSVL.

This rearrangement joins TRBV20-1 to TRBJ1-2; D is unclear. The V gene's germline CDR1 is DFQATT and CDR2 SNEGSKA (reference sequence). This CDR3 contains 11 residues. The ends were cut back, 6 bases at V and 5 bases at J, with 10 bases in the middle. DNA of the CDR3: TGCAGTGCCACCGGGTTTTATGGCTACACCTTC. Amino acids: CSATGFYGYTF.

The chain combines TRBV18 with TRBJ1-1; 7 bases are shared with TRBD1. From germline, CDR1 is KGHSH and CDR2 LQKENI. This CDR3 has 15 amino acids. V lost 3 bases and J lost 1; bases outside the gene matches: 5. The CDR3 loop reads CASSPMTGPNTEAFF. The CDR3 DNA reads as TGTGCCAGCTCACCTATGACAGGGCCGAACACTGAAGCTTTCTTT.

The genes are TRBV29-1 and TRBJ2-7, with TRBD1 matching 9 bases. The V segment lost 4 bases and the J segment 5 bases; nucleotides outside the gene matches: 9. This CDR3 is 14 amino acids long. Germline CDR1 and CDR2: SQVTM and ANQGSEA. DNA for the CDR3: TGCAGCGTTGTAGGGGGCACAGGGGGCCACGAGCAGTACTTC. Its protein is CSVVGGTGGHEQYF.

The chain uses TRBV9 and TRBJ1-2, with 7 bases matching TRBD1. Germline V CDR1 and CDR2: SGDLS, YYNGEE. Trimming at V came to 3 bases and at J to 3 bases, leaving 11 bases not matched to a gene. The CDR3 totals 16 residues. In nucleotides, the CDR3 is TGTGCCAGCAGCGCCACAGGGGCCGCTACCCACTATGGCTACACCTTC. It codes for CASSATGAATHYGYTF.